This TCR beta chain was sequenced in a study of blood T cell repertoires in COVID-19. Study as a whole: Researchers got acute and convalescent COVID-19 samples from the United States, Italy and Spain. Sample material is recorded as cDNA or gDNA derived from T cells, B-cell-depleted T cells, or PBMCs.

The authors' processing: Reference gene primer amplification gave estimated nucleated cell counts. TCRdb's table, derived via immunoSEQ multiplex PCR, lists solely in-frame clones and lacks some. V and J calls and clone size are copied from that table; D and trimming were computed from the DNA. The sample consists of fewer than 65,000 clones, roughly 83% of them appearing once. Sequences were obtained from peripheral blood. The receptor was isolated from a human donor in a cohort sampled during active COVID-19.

Here the CDR3 reads CASSPLGGGNTEAFF. The CDR3 DNA reads as TGTGCCAGCAGCCCGCTCGGGGGGGGCAACACTGAAGCTTTCTTT. This chain links TRBV21-1 with TRBJ1-1. TRBV21-1 is labeled a pseudogene. This CDR3 has 15 residues.